The 30 T cell receptor beta chains given below trace back to one sample, sequenced in a study of blood T cell repertoires in COVID-19. Some clones are missing from TCRdb's copy, which holds only in-frame ones; the method was immunoSEQ multiplex PCR. The data show under 150,000 clones, approximately 80% seen once. The sample taken for sequencing was peripheral blood. The receptors stem from a man between 60 and 75 years old with active or convalescent COVID-19.

The chain combines TRBV5-1 with TRBJ1-3; no clear D. V was cut by 1 base and J by 0 bases, with 11 bases left in between. The CDR3 consists of 16 residues. Germline V CDR1 and CDR2: SGHRS, YFSETQ. The CDR3 protein is CASSLSVGSSGNTIYF. For the CDR3, the DNA is TGCGCCAGCAGCTTGAGTGTGGGGAGCTCTGGAAACACCATATATTTT.

The V and J genes are TRBV27 and TRBJ2-1; D is possibly TRBD1 (6 bases). The CDR3 has 15 amino acids. Germline CDR1 is MNHEY and CDR2 is SMNVEV (reference sequence). The V and J ends lost 0 bases and 7 bases respectively, with 13 bases between them. The CDR3 spells CASSLSGTYENEQFF. The CDR3 DNA reads TGTGCCAGCAGTTTATCCGGGACATATGAGAATGAGCAGTTCTTC.

This chain links TRBV9 with TRBJ1-6, with D possibly being TRBD1 (6 bases). V lost 3 bases to trimming and J lost 7 bases, with 11 bases between them. Germline CDR1 is SGDLS and CDR2 is YYNGEE. CDR3 length: 14 residues. The CDR3 nucleotides are TGTGCCAGCAGCGCAGGGGAAATAAATTCACCCCTCCACTTT. Amino acids: CASSAGEINSPLHF.

V gene TRBV6-1 combines with J gene TRBJ2-1, with 7 bases aligning to TRBD2. This CDR3 is 15 amino acids long. The V gene's germline CDR1 is MNHNS and CDR2 SASEGT. V lost 0 bases to trimming and J lost 9 bases; unmatched junction nucleotides: 8. CDR3 protein: CASSEAGDYETEQFF. CDR3 nucleotide sequence: TGTGCCAGCAGTGAAGCCGGGGACTATGAAACTGAGCAGTTCTTC.

This clone was observed a single time. The V gene is TRBV7-2, the J gene TRBJ2-1; a possible D gene is TRBD1 (5 bases). This CDR3 is 14 amino acids long. Trimming removed 5 bases from V and 0 bases from J, with 8 bases in between. Per the germline V gene, CDR1 is SGHTA and CDR2 is FQGNSA. The CDR3 loop reads CASSVDNSYNEQFF. The CDR3 region has the DNA TGTGCCAGCAGCGTGGACAACTCCTACAATGAGCAGTTCTTC.

This clone was seen a few times. V and J are TRBV7-3 and TRBJ2-1; 8 bases fit TRBD1. This CDR3 has 15 amino acids. The germline V gene encodes CDR1 SGHTA and CDR2 FQGTGA. The ends lost 4 bases at V and 9 bases at J; junction bases unmatched: 11. The CDR3 DNA follows: TGTGCCAGCAGCTCCCGACAGGGGCGGAAAATTGAGCAGTTCTTC. This encodes CASSSRQGRKIEQFF.

This clone came up once. The chain employs TRBV7-8 and TRBJ2-5; 7 bases line up with TRBD2. This CDR3 has 14 amino acids. Germline assignment: CDR1 SGHVS and CDR2 FQNEAQ. The J segment lost 2 bases and the V segment lost 8 bases, leaving 8 bases of the junction unmatched. The chain's CDR3 is CASGGGTSQETQYF. CDR3 bases: TGTGCCAGCGGGGGGGGGACTTCTCAAGAGACCCAGTACTTC.

V gene TRBV6-1 combines with J gene TRBJ1-2; tentatively, D is TRBD1 (6 bases). V lost 2 bases to trimming and J lost 8 bases, with 15 bases between them. CDR3 size: 14 residues. The germline CDR1 and CDR2 sequences are MNHNS and SASEGT. The CDR3 DNA sequence: TGTGCCAGCAGTGAACGAGGGGGACTATGGGGCTACACCTTC. Protein product: CASSERGGLWGYTF.

The rearrangement joins TRBV11-2 to TRBJ2-7; D not certain. Between the trimmed V and J ends, which lost 5 bases and 2 bases, there was a span of 10 bases. The CDR3 is 13 amino acids. Germline CDR1 reads SGHAT; CDR2 reads FQNNGV. This CDR3 reads CASSPGAPYEQYF. The CDR3 nucleotides are TGTGCCAGCAGCCCAGGTGCCCCCTACGAGCAGTACTTC.

The gene calls are TRBV10-3 and TRBJ1-6; 9 bases map to TRBD1. The junction had 8 bases not matched to a gene; V was cut back by 10 bases and J by 7 bases. Per germline, CDR1 ENHRY and CDR2 SYGVKD. CDR3 size: 14 residues. This CDR3 reads CATKGGQGNSPLHF. In DNA, the CDR3 is TGTGCCACGAAAGGGGGACAGGGCAATTCACCCCTCCACTTT.

In this sample, this clone turned up once. The rearrangement joins TRBV6-2 or TRBV6-3 to TRBJ2-5; the D gene is possibly TRBD2 (7 bases). The ends were cut back, 4 bases at V and 2 bases at J, with 14 bases in the middle. Per the germline V gene, CDR1 is MNHEY and CDR2 is SVGEGT. The CDR3 has 15 amino acids. CDR3 amino acids: CASSLRRGGQETQYF. Written as DNA, the CDR3 is TGTGCCAGCAGTTTGAGGAGGGGGGGGCAAGAGACCCAGTACTTC.

The chain is built from TRBV5-1 and TRBJ2-7; a weak D match, TRBD1 (6 bases). The CDR3 loop spans 15 amino acids. The V end lost 0 bases, the J end lost 2 bases, and 12 bases lay between the germline ends. Germline V gives CDR1 SGHRS, CDR2 YFSETQ. The DNA for the CDR3 is TGCGCCAGCAGCTTGGCAGGGGCCGTGGCCTACGAGCAGTACTTC. Translation: CASSLAGAVAYEQYF.

The rearrangement joins TRBV4-3 to TRBJ1-1; a weak D match, TRBD1 (5 bases). V lost 1 base and J 0 bases, leaving 9 bases between the germline ends. Germline V gene lookup returns CDR1 LGHNA and CDR2 YSLEER. The CDR3 covers 15 residues. The CDR3 reads CASSQGSGMNTEAFF. The CDR3 DNA is TGCGCCAGCAGCCAAGGATCAGGGATGAACACTGAAGCTTTCTTT.

This clone was seen only once. The genes are TRBV7-3 and TRBJ2-1, with 10 bases identical to TRBD2. With V trimmed by 4 bases and J by 7 bases, 7 bases remained unmatched. Germline CDR1 reads SGHTA; CDR2 reads FQGTGA. The CDR3 is made up of 15 amino acids. The CDR3 DNA reads as TGTGCCAGCAGCTCAGGGACTAGCGCCCTGAATGAGCAGTTCTTC. It encodes CASSSGTSALNEQFF.

This clone was seen only a few times. The gene calls are TRBV6-6 and TRBJ1-5, with D possibly matching TRBD1 (5 bases). Germline V gene sequence: CDR1 MNHNY, CDR2 SVGAGI (reference sequence). The CDR3 spans 15 residues. Trimming took off 6 bases at V and 0 bases at J, with 12 bases between the two ends. The CDR3: CASSSQGNSNQPQHF. DNA of the CDR3: TGTGCCAGCAGCTCTCAGGGAAATAGCAATCAGCCCCAGCATTTT.

The chain employs TRBV4-3 and TRBJ2-7; 7 bases match TRBD1. The junction had 7 bases not matched to a gene; V was cut back by 0 bases and J by 2 bases. The V gene's germline CDR1 is LGHNA and CDR2 YSLEER. There are 16 residues in the CDR3. The chain's CDR3 is CASSQDTGTVTYEQYF. Written as DNA, the CDR3 is TGCGCCAGCAGCCAAGATACAGGGACAGTTACCTACGAGCAGTACTTC.

The chain carries TRBV7-2 and TRBJ2-1; maybe TRBD2 (5 bases). This CDR3 contains 14 residues. V was trimmed by 5 bases and J by 7 bases, leaving 15 bases between them. Germline assignment: CDR1 SGHTA and CDR2 FQGNSA. The CDR3 DNA reads TGTGCCAGCAGCGCCTGGGTGGGGAGTAATGAGCAGTTCTTC. This codes for CASSAWVGSNEQFF.

The chain links TRBV11-2 to TRBJ2-3, with D maybe TRBD1 (6 bases). Per germline, CDR1 SGHAT and CDR2 FQNNGV. This CDR3 is 16 amino acids long. V was trimmed by 6 bases and J by 1 base, leaving 17 bases between them. CDR3 coding DNA: TGTGCCAGCAGGACCTGGGGGCGGCAGGGCACAGATACGCAGTATTTT. It translates to CASRTWGRQGTDTQYF.

This clone turned up a few times. The chain couples TRBV10-3 to TRBJ2-2, with 12 bases that match TRBD1. After removal of 11 bases from V and 5 bases from J, the junction contained 15 bases not matched to a gene. CDR1 is ENHRY and CDR2 is SYGVKD in the germline V gene. This CDR3 is built from 17 residues. The CDR3 sequence: CALGTGGLGRATGELFF. CDR3 bases: TGTGCCCTAGGGACAGGGGGCCTCGGGAGGGCGACCGGGGAGCTGTTTTTT.

V gene TRBV2 combines with J gene TRBJ2-1, with 14 bases aligning to TRBD2. The V gene end was trimmed by 4 bases and the J gene end by 8 bases; junction bases not matched to a gene: 7. This CDR3 contains 16 residues. CDR1 SNHLY and CDR2 FYNNEI come from the germline V gene. The CDR3 sequence is CASSVRLAGGNDEQFF. The CDR3 DNA sequence: TGTGCCAGCAGTGTAAGACTAGCGGGAGGGAACGATGAGCAGTTCTTC.

This CDR3 reads CASSPLQGAAYEQYF. CDR3 in DNA: TGTGCCAGCTCACCACTTCAGGGTGCAGCCTACGAGCAGTACTTC. This chain connects TRBV18 to TRBJ2-7; D might be TRBD1 (5 bases). V was cut by 1 base and J by 2 bases, with 12 bases left in between. Germline CDR1 reads KGHSH; CDR2 reads LQKENI. The CDR3 totals 15 residues.

The chain has TRBV5-4 and TRBJ2-2; tentative D call: TRBD2 (6 bases). The CDR3 runs 15 residues. Trimming cost V 4 bases and J 4 bases, with 14 bases left between them. CDR1 SGHNT and CDR2 YYREEE come from the germline V gene (reference sequence). CDR3 sequence: CASSQNKGGTGELFF. CDR3 in DNA: TGTGCCAGCAGCCAAAATAAGGGAGGCACCGGGGAGCTGTTTTTT.

The gene calls are TRBV27 and TRBJ2-7; a possible D gene is TRBD1 (5 bases). The CDR3 consists of 14 residues. V lost 3 bases to trimming and J lost 4 bases, with 13 bases between them. Looked up from germline, CDR1 is MNHEY and CDR2 is SMNVEV (reference sequence). CDR3 in amino acids: CASSLWGARYEQYF. CDR3 nucleotide sequence: TGTGCCAGCAGTTTGTGGGGCGCGAGATACGAGCAGTACTTC.

This chain uses TRBV6-5 with TRBJ2-1; D is undetermined. The CDR3 covers 12 residues. Trimming took off 6 bases at V and 9 bases at J, with 12 bases between the two ends. Germline V gene data show CDR1 as MNHEY and CDR2 as SVGAGI. The CDR3 reads CASSVSSREQFF. The CDR3 DNA reads as TGTGCCAGCAGCGTTAGTAGCCGTGAGCAGTTCTTC.

V and J are TRBV28 and TRBJ1-2; D is possibly TRBD1 (5 bases). The CDR3 contains 13 residues. V was shortened by 8 bases and J by 8 bases, with 18 bases between the two germline ends. Germline loops: CDR1 MDHEN, CDR2 SYDVKM. CDR3 loop: CASGRSPRGGYTF. As DNA, the CDR3 is TGTGCCAGCGGCAGGAGTCCACGGGGGGGCTACACCTTC.

The chain links TRBV14 to TRBJ2-5, with D possibly matching TRBD2 (5 bases). Trimming took off 4 bases at V and 5 bases at J, with 11 bases between the two ends. This CDR3 is 13 amino acids long. The germline CDR1 and CDR2 sequences are SGHDN and FVKESK. Here the CDR3 DNA reads TGTGCCAGCAGCCGGGAGATTTATGAGACCCAGTACTTC. The encoded protein is CASSREIYETQYF.

The chain uses TRBV6-5 and TRBJ2-7; D perhaps matches TRBD2 (6 bases). The length of the CDR3 is 12 residues. Germline values: CDR1 MNHEY, CDR2 SVGAGI. The V end lost 6 bases, the J end lost 3 bases, and 9 bases lay between the germline ends. The chain's CDR3 is CASRGGDYEQYF. The CDR3 nucleotides read TGTGCCAGCAGGGGGGGTGACTACGAGCAGTACTTC.

Points on this clone: The same CDR3 is also encoded by other DNA sequences in this sample. V is TRBV5-6 and J is TRBJ2-3, with D uncertain. CDR1 is SGHDT and CDR2 is YYEEEE in the germline V gene. The CDR3 length is 13 residues. V lost 2 bases, J lost 3 bases, and 7 bases lay in between. CDR3 in DNA: TGTGCCAGCAGCTTACTCATTACAGATACGCAGTATTTT. This gives the protein CASSLLITDTQYF.

This chain connects TRBV4-3 to TRBJ2-1; possibly TRBD1 for D (7 bases). This CDR3 is built from 15 residues. The V and J ends lost 0 bases and 7 bases respectively, with 13 bases between them. Germline CDR1 LGHNA, CDR2 YSLEER. CDR3 in amino acids: CASSQEEGAANEQFF. DNA of the CDR3: TGCGCCAGCAGCCAAGAGGAGGGGGCGGCTAATGAGCAGTTCTTC.

The chain links TRBV15 to TRBJ1-2, with D perhaps matching TRBD1 (6 bases). Per the germline V gene, CDR1 is LNHNV and CDR2 is YYDKDF (reference sequence). Trimming left V 5 bases short and J 2 bases short, with 9 bases between. The CDR3 is 13 amino acids. CDR3 in amino acids: CATSGGQNYGYTF. In DNA, the CDR3 is TGTGCCACCAGCGGAGGACAGAACTATGGCTACACCTTC.